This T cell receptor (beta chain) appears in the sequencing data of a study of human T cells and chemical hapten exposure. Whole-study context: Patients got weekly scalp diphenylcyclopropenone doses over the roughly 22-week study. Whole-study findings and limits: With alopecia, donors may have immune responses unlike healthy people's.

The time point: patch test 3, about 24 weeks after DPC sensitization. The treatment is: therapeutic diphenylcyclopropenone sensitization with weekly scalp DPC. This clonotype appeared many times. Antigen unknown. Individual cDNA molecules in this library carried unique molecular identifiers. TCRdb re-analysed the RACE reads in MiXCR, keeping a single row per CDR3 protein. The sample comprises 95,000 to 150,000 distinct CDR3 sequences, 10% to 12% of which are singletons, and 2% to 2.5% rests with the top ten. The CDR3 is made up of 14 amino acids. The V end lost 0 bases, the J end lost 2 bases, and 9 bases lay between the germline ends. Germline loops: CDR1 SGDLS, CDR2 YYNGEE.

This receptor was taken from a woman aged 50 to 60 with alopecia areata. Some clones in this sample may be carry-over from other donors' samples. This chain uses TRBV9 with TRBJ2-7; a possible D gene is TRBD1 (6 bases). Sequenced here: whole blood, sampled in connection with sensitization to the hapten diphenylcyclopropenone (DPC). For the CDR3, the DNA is TGTGCCAGCAGCGTAGGGACAGAGCCCTACGAGCAGTACTTC. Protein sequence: CASSVGTEPYEQYF.